The entry below describes one T cell receptor beta chain. The data are from a study of blood T cell repertoires in COVID-19. Study summary: PBMCs, B-cell-depleted T cells, or T cells were the source of the cDNA or gDNA that made up the material.

Sequencing used immunoSEQ multiplex PCR; TCRdb keeps in-frame clones, though not all of them. The data contain some 50,000 clones, roughly 93% of them singletons. The CDR3 totals 14 residues. Germline lookup yields CDR1 SGHRS and CDR2 YFSETQ. V lost 4 bases to trimming and J lost 2 bases, with 12 bases between them. This TCR was recovered from a man aged 55 to 69 with COVID-19, enrolled during active disease. Sequencing input: peripheral blood. The genes are TRBV5-1 and TRBJ1-2; D might be TRBD1 (6 bases). The CDR3 loop is CASSINTGNYGYTF. DNA of the CDR3: TGCGCCAGCAGCATTAACACAGGGAACTATGGCTACACCTTC.